These 16 T cell receptor beta chains originate from one sample sequenced in a study of blood T cell repertoires in COVID-19. TCRdb's table, derived via immunoSEQ multiplex PCR, lists solely in-frame clones and lacks some. The table includes about 25,000 clones, around 89% detected once. The material sequenced was peripheral blood. Receptors originate from a man in his 70s with acute or convalescent COVID-19.

J is TRBJ1-2 and V is TRBV6-4; D remains unclear. The CDR3 covers 13 residues. Germline CDR1 MRHNA, CDR2 SNTAGT. The V end was cut by 6 bases, the J end by 2 bases, with 10 bases between. The CDR3 DNA reads TGTGCCAGCAGGCCCTCGGGGAACTATGGCTACACCTTC. As protein: CASRPSGNYGYTF.

The chain recombines TRBV2 with TRBJ1-2, with D uncertain. The CDR3 extends over 15 amino acids. V lost 3 bases and J lost 2, with 13 bases in between. Germline lookup yields CDR1 SNHLY and CDR2 FYNNEI. The CDR3 is CASSDVYAGNYGYTF. The CDR3 nucleotides read TGTGCCAGCAGTGATGTTTACGCAGGAAACTATGGCTACACCTTC.

CDR3 coding DNA: TGTGCCAGCAGTAAGTCTCCTGGACAGCATCTTAATGAAAAACTGTTTTTT. Amino acid sequence: CASSKSPGQHLNEKLFF. This rearrangement joins TRBV28 to TRBJ1-4; weak D call: TRBD1 (6 bases). Germline V CDR1 and CDR2: MDHEN, SYDVKM. V dropped 5 bases and J dropped 4 bases, with 20 bases sitting between them. CDR3 length equals 17 residues. Variable domain in full (rest from reference TRBV28 and TRBJ1-4): DVKVTQSSRYLVKRTGEKVFLECVQDMDHENMFWYRQDPGLGLRLIYFSYDVKMKEKGDIPEGYSVSREKKERFSLILESASTNQTSMYLCASSKSPGQHLNEKLFFGSGTQLSVL.

The V and J genes are TRBV7-2 and TRBJ2-2; D is ambiguous. Germline CDR1 reads SGHTA; CDR2 reads FQGNSA. V lost 1 base and J lost 2, with 5 bases in between. The CDR3 is 14 residues long. As DNA, the CDR3 is TGTGCCAGCAGCTTAGGACTTAACACCGGGGAGCTGTTTTTT. Encoded protein: CASSLGLNTGELFF.

V usage is TRBV5-1 and J usage is TRBJ2-7; TRBD1 agrees at 9 bases. CDR1 is SGHRS and CDR2 is YFSETQ in the germline V gene. This CDR3 contains 15 residues. V lost 5 bases to trimming and J lost 1 base; unmatched junction nucleotides: 7. For the CDR3, the DNA is TGCGCCAGCAGGGGACAGGGTGGTAAATCCTACGAGCAGTACTTC. It codes for CASRGQGGKSYEQYF.

The CDR3 sequence is CASSVARGGRTDTQYF. The CDR3 DNA reads as TGTGCCAGCAGCGTAGCCCGGGGGGGACGCACAGATACGCAGTATTTT. V and J are TRBV9 and TRBJ2-3, with TRBD2 matching 8 bases. Trimming at V came to 0 bases and at J to 1 base, leaving 4 bases not matched to a gene. This CDR3 is built from 16 residues. Germline CDR1 and CDR2: SGDLS and YYNGEE.

This rearrangement joins TRBV27 to TRBJ2-2; the D gene is possibly TRBD2 (5 bases). V lost 4 bases and J 6 bases, leaving 9 bases between the germline ends. Looked up from germline, CDR1 is MNHEY and CDR2 is SMNVEV (reference sequence). The CDR3 is 13 residues long. The DNA for the CDR3 is TGTGCCAGCAGTTGGACTCGCCCCGGGGAGCTGTTTTTT. It encodes CASSWTRPGELFF.

V and J are TRBV5-1 and TRBJ2-2; D is undetermined. CDR3 length equals 14 residues. V lost 0 bases, J lost 6 bases, and 9 bases lay in between. Germline V lookup: CDR1 SGHRS, CDR2 YFSETQ. Here the CDR3 DNA reads TGCGCCAGCAGCTTGGTTCCTCTACCCGGGGAGCTGTTTTTT. It specifies CASSLVPLPGELFF.

V usage is TRBV15 and J usage is TRBJ2-3; 8 bases agree with TRBD1. Trimming cost V 2 bases and J 4 bases; bases outside gene matches: 8. In germline, CDR1 is LNHNV, CDR2 YYDKDF (reference sequence). The CDR3 length is 16 residues. DNA of the CDR3: TGTGCCACCAGCAGACCAGGACAGGGTAGCGCAGATACGCAGTATTTT. Its translation is CATSRPGQGSADTQYF.

V is TRBV5-1 and J is TRBJ1-6, with a tentative D call TRBD1 (5 bases). The length of the CDR3 is 14 residues. CDR1 is SGHRS, CDR2 YFSETQ, per germline. V was clipped by 7 bases and J by 10 bases, with 18 bases between them. The CDR3 here is CASAGREKQSPLHF. In nucleotides, the CDR3 is TGCGCCAGCGCCGGCAGGGAAAAGCAATCACCCCTCCACTTT.

J is TRBJ2-1 and V is TRBV7-2; the D gene is possibly TRBD2 (6 bases). Germline loops: CDR1 SGHTA, CDR2 FQGNSA. The CDR3 is 12 residues long. The ends were cut back, 1 base at V and 10 bases at J, with 8 bases in the middle. CDR3 coding DNA: TGTGCCAGCAGCTTAGTCCGGGAGGAGCAGTTCTTC. It codes for CASSLVREEQFF.

The chain has TRBV10-3 and TRBJ1-1; D remains ambiguous. V dropped 0 bases and J dropped 3 bases, with 5 bases sitting between them. The CDR3 totals 13 residues. CDR1 and CDR2 from the germline V gene are ENHRY and SYGVKD. The CDR3 reads CAISESYDTEAFF. CDR3 nucleotide sequence: TGTGCCATCAGTGAGTCGTATGACACTGAAGCTTTCTTT.

The chain links TRBV19 to TRBJ1-4, with 10 bases fitting TRBD1. The CDR3 has 18 amino acids. Germline loops: CDR1 LNHDA, CDR2 SQIVND (reference sequence). V dropped 5 bases and J dropped 5; count of bases not matched to a gene: 14. For the CDR3, the DNA is TGTGCCAGTAGTGCCCTGACAGGGGGCTCACGTCGGAATGAAAAACTGTTTTTT. This encodes CASSALTGGSRRNEKLFF.

The chain has TRBV18 and TRBJ2-2; 10 bases fit TRBD1. J gave up 5 bases and V 6 bases, and 6 bases lay outside the gene matches. The CDR3 is made up of 15 amino acids. The germline gives CDR1 KGHSH, CDR2 LQKENI. This CDR3 is CASSSGQGSTGELFF. The CDR3 DNA follows: TGTGCCAGCTCGTCGGGACAGGGGTCGACCGGGGAGCTGTTTTTT.

This clone showed up just once. V is TRBV7-9 and J is TRBJ2-1, with 10 bases identical to TRBD2. Germline V gene sequence: CDR1 SEHNR, CDR2 FQNEAQ (reference sequence). The length of the CDR3 is 15 residues. The V segment lost 3 bases and the J segment 7 bases; nucleotides outside the gene matches: 6. The CDR3 reads CASSLLTSGVNEQFF. CDR3 nucleotide sequence: TGTGCCAGCAGCTTGCTAACTAGCGGGGTTAATGAGCAGTTCTTC.

The chain joins TRBV25-1 to TRBJ1-1; tentatively, D is TRBD1 (5 bases). V was shortened by 6 bases and J by 4 bases, with 18 bases between the two germline ends. Germline CDR1 reads MGHDK; CDR2 reads SYGVNS. The CDR3 contains 15 residues. CDR3 sequence reads: CASSPALGLGTEAFF. CDR3 in DNA: TGTGCCAGCAGCCCGGCGTTGGGGCTAGGCACTGAAGCTTTCTTT. Full variable domain (remainder filled in from reference TRBV25-1 and TRBJ1-1): EADIYQTPRYLVIGTGKKITLECSQTMGHDKMYWYQQDPGMELHLIHYSYGVNSTEKGDLSSESTVSRIRTEHFPLTLESARPSHTSQYLCASSPALGLGTEAFFGQGTRLTVV.